These 8 T cell receptor beta chains originate from one sample sequenced in a study of blood T cells in healthy people across ages. Next came a second PCR, run for about 7 to 12 cycles, which used a sample-barcoded 5' primer along with a J-beta primer mix. Each CDR3 protein gets one entry after TCRdb re-called the 5' RACE reads with MiXCR. There are over 600,000 distinct CDR3 sequences in the sample; roughly 20% occur only once, and roughly 3.6% lies in the top ten. The material sequenced was blood. The receptors were gathered from a man between 65 and 85 years old in good health.

J is TRBJ2-5 and V is TRBV3-1; TRBD2 matches 12 bases. The DNA end lines up better with TRBJ2-1; the J call may be wrong. The CDR3 contains 15 residues. Germline V lookup: CDR1 LGHDT, CDR2 YNNKEL (reference sequence). In nucleotides, the CDR3 is TGTGCCAGCAGTCAGACTAGCGGGAGTAGCAATGAGCAGTTCTTC. Residues: CASSQTSGSSNEQFF.

The chain employs TRBV11-2 and TRBJ2-5; 8 nucleotides match TRBD2. CDR1 and CDR2 from the germline V gene are SGHAT and FQNNGV. Losses at the gene ends were 3 bases for V and 4 bases for J; bases not matched to a gene: 13. The CDR3 is 17 residues long. DNA of the CDR3: TGTGCCAGCAGCTTCGACACCGGGACTAGATTTCGAGAGACCCAGTACTTC. Encoded protein: CASSFDTGTRFRETQYF. The variable domain in full, completed from reference TRBV11-2 and TRBJ2-5, reads EAGVAQSPRYKIIEKRQSVAFWCNPISGHATLYWYQQILGQGPKLLIQFQNNGVVDDSQLPKDRFSAERLKGVDSTLKIQPAKLEDSAVYLCASSFDTGTRFRETQYFGPGTRLLVL.

This clonotype was counted a few times. The chain combines TRBV20-1 with TRBJ2-1; TRBD1 matches at 9 bases. The germline gives CDR1 DFQATT, CDR2 SNEGSKA (reference sequence). CDR3 length: 15 amino acids. With 2 bases clipped from V and 7 bases from J, the junction kept 9 bases outside the gene matches. CDR3 in amino acids: CSARLTGGEGNEQFF. CDR3 in DNA: TGCAGTGCTAGACTTACAGGGGGCGAGGGGAATGAGCAGTTCTTC.

The sample holds a few counts of this clonotype. The V and J genes are TRBV11-3 and TRBJ2-2; tentatively, D is TRBD1 or TRBD2 (5 bases each). Germline CDR1 SGHNT, CDR2 YENEEA. Trimming removed 5 bases from V and 4 bases from J, with 17 bases in between. The CDR3 spans 16 residues. CDR3 DNA sequence: TGTGCCAGCAGCCCCCATGAGGGGTTTGGCACCGGGGAGCTGTTTTTT. Amino acid sequence: CASSPHEGFGTGELFF.

This clonotype was counted at least ten times. In DNA, the CDR3 is TGTGCCAGCAGCGTTGGGCGCACCGGGGAGCTGTTTTTT. Translation gives CASSVGRTGELFF. The chain combines TRBV9 with TRBJ2-2; the D is unclear. V lost 2 bases to trimming and J lost 4 bases, with 6 bases between them. The CDR3 loop spans 13 amino acids. Germline CDR1 reads SGDLS; CDR2 reads YYNGEE.

V and J are TRBV3-1 and TRBJ2-1, with 9 bases lining up with TRBD2. The length of the CDR3 is 15 residues. Germline V gene data show CDR1 as LGHDT and CDR2 as YNNKEL (reference sequence). Losses at the gene ends were 2 bases for V and 3 bases for J; bases not matched to a gene: 2. CDR3 bases: TGTGCCAGCAGCCAACCTAGCGGGAACTACAATGAGCAGTTCTTC. Translating it yields CASSQPSGNYNEQFF.

This clonotype was counted only a few times. This chain links TRBV29-1 with TRBJ2-1; unclear D gene. V was clipped by 4 bases and J by 4 bases, with 8 bases between them. From germline, CDR1 is SQVTM and CDR2 ANQGSEA. The CDR3 is 12 amino acids. The CDR3 protein is CSVGAIYNEQFF. The CDR3 bases are TGCAGCGTTGGGGCCATTTACAATGAGCAGTTCTTC.

Comment on this clonotype: The junction departs from germline at one end; a sequencing error may be responsible. CDR3 sequence: CSAREPVVETQCF. The CDR3 DNA reads TGCAGTGCTAGAGAACCGGTCGTGGAGACCCAGTGCTTC. The chain links TRBV20-1 to TRBJ2-5; D is undetermined. This CDR3 is 13 amino acids long. Germline V CDR1 and CDR2: DFQATT, SNEGSKA (reference sequence).